This T cell receptor (beta chain) comes out of a study of cytomegalovirus exposure and HLA in healthy donors. General study findings and limits: Sequencing had likely introduced a cluster of highly shared sequence variants as an artifact. In an earlier analysis, in fewer than 700 donors, most V segments appeared productive either ~90% or ~30% of the time.

CDR3 length equals 16 residues. Germline V gene sequence: CDR1 SGHDT, CDR2 YYEEEE. The ends lost 2 bases at V and 7 bases at J; junction bases unmatched: 9. A remark on this clone: Its antigen is currently unknown.

60 Vbeta and 13 Jbeta primers were used in PCR. TCRdb keeps only in-frame clones here, not all; method: immunoSEQ multiplex PCR. The sample records roughly 99,000 clones, 70% to 80% being singletons. Sequencing was carried out using PBMCs. The chain is built from TRBV5-6 and TRBJ1-6; the match to TRBD1 covers 7 bases. This TCR came from a male donor in good health and CMV-seropositive. CDR3 coding DNA: TGTGCCAGCAGCTTTGGCGTGGGGACAGCGAATTCACCCCTCCACTTT. Translation: CASSFGVGTANSPLHF.